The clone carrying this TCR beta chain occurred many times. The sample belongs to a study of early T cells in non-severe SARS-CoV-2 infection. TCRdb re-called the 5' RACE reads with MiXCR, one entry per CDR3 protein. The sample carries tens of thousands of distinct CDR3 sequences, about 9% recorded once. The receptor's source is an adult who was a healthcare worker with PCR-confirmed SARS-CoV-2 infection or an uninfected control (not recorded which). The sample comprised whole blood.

The CDR3 sequence: CSVVGQRGGLDTQYF. DNA for the CDR3: TGCAGCGTTGTAGGTCAGCGGGGCGGGTTGGATACGCAGTATTTT. V is TRBV29-1 and J is TRBJ2-3, with 7 nucleotides matching TRBD2. This CDR3 has 15 amino acids. The germline gives CDR1 SQVTM, CDR2 ANQGSEA. V lost 4 bases to trimming and J lost 6 bases; unmatched junction nucleotides: 13.